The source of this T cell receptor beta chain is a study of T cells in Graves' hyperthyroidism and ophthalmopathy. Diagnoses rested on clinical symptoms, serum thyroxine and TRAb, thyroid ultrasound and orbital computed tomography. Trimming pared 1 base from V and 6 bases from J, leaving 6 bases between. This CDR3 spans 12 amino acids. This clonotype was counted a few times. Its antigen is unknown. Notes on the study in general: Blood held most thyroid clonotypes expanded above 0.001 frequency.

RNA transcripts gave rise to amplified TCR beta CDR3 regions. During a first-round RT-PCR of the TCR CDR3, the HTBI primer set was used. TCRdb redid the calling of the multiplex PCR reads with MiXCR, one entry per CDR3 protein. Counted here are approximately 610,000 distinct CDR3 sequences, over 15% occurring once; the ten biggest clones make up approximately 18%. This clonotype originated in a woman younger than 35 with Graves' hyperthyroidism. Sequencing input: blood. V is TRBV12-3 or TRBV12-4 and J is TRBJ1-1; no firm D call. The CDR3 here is CASSLGTAEAFF. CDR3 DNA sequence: TGTGCCAGCAGTTTAGGTACAGCTGAAGCTTTCTTT.